This T cell receptor (beta chain) comes out of a study of OX40 agonist ivuxolimab in advanced cancers. Study summary: Patients were 65% to 85% male with ages roughly 20 to 80, mean approximately 55. Eligibility rules accepted prior anti-PD-1, anti-PD-L1 or anti-CTLA-4 therapy, and around 43% had some. Study results and caveats: Among T cells, CD8+ cells averaged more expanded clones than CD4+ cells. Undetermined was the antigen specificity of the expanded peripheral T cells.

Assay used: immunoSEQ multiplex PCR; TCRdb lists only in-frame clones, some missing. The top ten hold around 2% of the sample, which has about 77,000 clones, around 91% seen once. About this clone: Its target is not known.

The material was CD4+ or CD8+ T cells sorted from blood, obtained in a trial of the OX40 agonist ivuxolimab. The sequence came from an adult with an advanced solid tumor such as melanoma, head and neck, liver or kidney cancer.

The CDR3 is CSVEGRLNTGELFF. As DNA, the CDR3 is TGCAGCGTTGAGGGTCGATTGAACACCGGGGAGCTGTTTTTT. This rearrangement joins TRBV29-1 to TRBJ2-2; D call uncertain. The CDR3 contains 14 residues. V lost 3 bases and J 1 base, leaving 9 bases between the germline ends. Germline V gene lookup returns CDR1 SQVTM and CDR2 ANQGSEA.